The T cell receptor (beta chain) under discussion was sequenced for a study of CD8 T cells in ankylosing spondylitis. The study, taken as a whole, reports: Among TCR beta sequences, a motif of roughly 8 highly homologous variants appeared characteristic of ankylosing spondylitis blood. Within peripheral blood, clones linked to disease were CD8+ and relatively rare.

A note on this clonotype: Its antigen is currently unknown.

MiXCR, run by TCRdb on the 5' RACE reads, gives a single entry per CDR3 protein. The data show 700,000 or so distinct CDR3 sequences, about 20% seen once. Sequencing was done on a sample of blood, either unsorted or a sorted T cell fraction (not recorded which). The receptor comes from a male donor with ankylosing spondylitis.

The CDR3 DNA reads TGCGCCAGCAGCTTGGGCCGGTCCACACGGACGGAAGGGGAAAAACTGTTTTTT. Protein sequence: CASSLGRSTRTEGEKLFF. This chain uses TRBV5-1 with TRBJ1-4; D ambiguous. Germline CDR1 and CDR2: SGHRS and YFSETQ. The germline V and J ends were trimmed by 0 bases and 8 bases, with 23 bases remaining between them. There are 18 residues in the CDR3.